What follows describes a single T cell receptor beta chain. Its specific antigen is unknown. Qualities for individual bases were not recorded, and no much larger clone is one base off. Ficoll-Paque density gradient centrifugation was used to isolate PBMCs. These data belong to a study of T-cell memory formation after mild COVID-19 (dated by TCRdb to the early 2020s). Concerning the study at large: Most TCR sequence clusters were specific to one of the two donors. Longitudinal TCRalpha and TCRbeta repertoire sequencing tracked T-cell clones expanding and contracting after mild COVID-19 in a couple of donors. The cohort comprised two young, previously healthy adult volunteers, one female and one male.

The CDR3 measures 14 amino acids from cysteine to phenylalanine. Only the CDR3 DNA stays, 42 bases, in frame from base 1. V is clipped by 0 bases and J by 3 bases, and the sequence between their germline boundaries is 6 bases long. The CDR1 and CDR2 encoded by the germline V gene are SGHRS and YFSETQ. The full study reports these points: Contracting CD4+ clones turned up mainly in the CM and EM memory subsets, whereas EMRA was where CD8+ clones were enriched. The second-wave clones that peaked on day 37 were not confirmed to be SARS-CoV-2 specific. Clones that contracted from day 15 to 85 showed balanced CD4/CD8 phenotypes, whereas a second wave of clones that expanded from day 15 to 37 leaned towards CD4+. Some responding clones were found in pre-infection memory, which suggests that pre-existing cross-reactive memory T cells took part in the SARS-CoV-2 response. The study covered only a couple of mild cases, and larger cohorts including severe cases with pre-infection samples were considered necessary.

The instrument was an Illumina NovaSeq 6000. cDNA libraries for TCRalpha and TCRbeta were prepared by 5'RACE using constant-segment primers, with sample barcodes and unique molecular identifiers added. RNA was extracted from every sample with Trizol reagent. Library amplification was performed in two PCR steps, and a second sample barcode and Illumina TruSeq adapters were introduced in the second step. The libraries were sequenced on an Illumina NovaSeq using 2 x 150 bp paired-end reads. For the original study's pipeline: The reads were demultiplexed and collapsed into UMI-guided consensus sequences using migec v1.2.7. Using mixcr v2.1.11, UMI consensuses were aligned to TRA and TRB V and J templates and then assembled into clonotypes. A clonotype was counted as expanded or contracted only when both edgeR and NoisET called the clonotype significant, with the noise models trained on biological replicates. edgeR calls used a false discovery rate-adjusted p below 0.01 and a log2 fold-change threshold of 1. PCA with hierarchical clustering of max-normalized trajectories of the 1000 most abundant clonotypes was used as exploratory dynamics analysis. Separately sequenced CD4+ and CD8+ repertoires were used to assign a CD4 or CD8 phenotype to each responding clone. The public reads were reprocessed in TCRdb via fastp at Q25 and MiXCR, keeping in-frame beta chains. Here each entry gathers all rows of one CDR3 protein and keeps the most common genes and DNA. It is TCRdb's table, rather than the study itself, that gives the V and J calls and clone size. The table for this sample lists about 410,000 distinct CDR3 sequences; under 25% of them were counted only once. 13% of the sample rests with the top ten.

Here the chain combines TRBV5-1 and TRBJ1-4, with no confident D gene call. The sequence was collected from an adult woman who had mild COVID-19 (a few samples of this study predate the infection). The sample titles of this study are shuffled in the database, so cell type and time point are left out; the donor was told from shared clones. The sample taken for sequencing was PBMCs or a T cell subset sorted from them (not recorded which). CDR3 reads: CASSLDSPNEKLFF. The nucleotide sequence is given as TGCGCCAGCAGCTTGGACAGCCCTAATGAAAAACTGTTTTTT.